The entry below gives a single T cell receptor (beta chain) sequence along with its context. This clone was seen a single time. Which antigen it targets is not known. Base qualities are missing; no much larger clone stands one base away. Collaborating institutions collected whole blood in K2EDTA tubes following their own protocols. For TCRbeta analysis, collaborators shipped samples in one of three forms: frozen whole blood, isolated PBMCs, or DNA extracted from either of those sample types. The immunoSEQ Assay, a bias-controlled multiplex PCR, was used to amplify TCRbeta CDR3 regions from genomic DNA. The authors' pipeline ran thus. The number of nucleated cells in each sample was estimated by amplification of reference gene primers within the assay. Sequence reads were collapsed and filtered to measure the absolute abundance of every unique TCRbeta CDR3 rearrangement. For each sample, productive Simpson clonality was calculated by taking the square root of Simpson's diversity index across productive rearrangements. The table comes from immuneACCESS by way of TCRdb, which keeps in-frame sequences with V and J called. Part of the clones is missing from these tables; in studies checked, under half for an unresolved V gene and the rest for unknown reasons. V and J calls and clone size are those listed in that table; D and trimming were worked out from the DNA. This sample has approximately 58,000 clones in its table, and over 75% of those were observed once. The top ten hold roughly 4.5% of the sample.

The germline V gene (reference sequence) sets CDR1 to LNHDA and CDR2 to SQIVND. V is cut back by 7 bases and J by 4 bases, with 2 bases in the junction unmatched. Reading from cysteine to phenylalanine, the CDR3 counts 12 amino acids. Of all the DNA, just the CDR3 is kept, 36 bases in frame from base 1. The data belong to a study of blood T cell repertoires in COVID-19 (TCRdb year 2020). Broadly, across the study: The collaborator samples originated in the United States, Italy and Spain and spanned the acute and convalescent phases of COVID-19. The prospective study material was composed of cDNA or gDNA derived from T cells, B-cell-depleted T cells, or PBMCs. Deeply sampled blood TCRbeta repertoires from subjects exposed to, actively infected with, or recovered from COVID-19 were included in the dataset. A freely available public database, intended as a resource for researchers studying the immune response to SARS-CoV-2, is where the repertoires were released. The samples were drawn from two sources: the first 160 participants of the ongoing ImmuneRACE study, and fewer than 1,500 subjects contributed by 6 global collaborators. Nearly every sample came with metadata listing a de-identified subject ID, COVID-19 status, age in years and sex. Where HLA class I and class II types were available, the types were taken from metadata supplied by the sample provider, not from assay-based typing. General study outcomes and caveats: Clinical and demographic metadata were provided uncurated, with the amount varying by source and participant.

Input material: peripheral blood. This TCR came from a man aged 35-49 years with active COVID-19. The chain is assembled from TRBV19 and TRBJ1-2; 8 bases in the middle match TRBD1. This receptor has the CDR3 CASNTGGYGYTF. The DNA sequence follows: TGTGCCAGTAACACAGGGGGCTATGGCTACACCTTC.